A single sample is the source of the 18 T cell receptor beta chains below, sequenced in a study of T cells in women clearing cervical HPV infection. The repertoire was sequenced with immunoSEQ multiplex PCR; TCRdb's copy has only in-frame clones and lacks some. Recorded for this sample: 35,000 to 45,000 clones. The sequenced material came from blood buffy coat. All receptors derive from a woman aged 18-70 years with a cervical HPV16 infection that either progressed to CIN3+ or cleared (not recorded which).

A remark on this clone: The sequenced fragment ends 3 residues before the CDR3 boundary, so the rest is inferred from the germline J gene. V is TRBV7-2 and J is TRBJ1-2; no reliable D call. From germline, CDR1 is SGHTA and CDR2 FQGNSA. The CDR3 is made up of 15 amino acids. CDR3 DNA, as far as it was read: TGTGCCAGCAGCTTAATGGCGGGAGGAATGGATACC. This encodes CASSLMAGGMDT. The entire CDR3 is CASSLMAGGMDTYTF.

Notes on this clone: From the germline J gene comes the end of the CDR3, since the read stops 3 residues before it. The chain couples TRBV28 to TRBJ2-5; the D gene is possibly TRBD2 (6 bases). CDR1 and CDR2 from the germline V gene are MDHEN and SYDVKM. V lost 2 bases and J 5 bases, leaving 12 bases between the germline ends. This CDR3 is built from 14 residues. The CDR3 sequence: CASSLTRAGETQYF. The part of the CDR3 DNA that was read is TGTGCCAGCAGTTTAACACGGGCGGGGGAGACC.

Notes on this clone: The read terminates 3 residues ahead of where the CDR3 ends, so the germline J gene completes it. This chain uses TRBV5-3 with TRBJ2-1; 12 bases align to TRBD2. TRBV5-3 is classed as an ORF, of uncertain function. The CDR3 consists of 19 residues. The ends lost 7 bases at V and 0 bases at J; junction bases unmatched: 14. The chain's CDR3 is CARGRLAGGPASSYNEQFF. CDR3 DNA (partial): TGTGCCAGAGGCCGTCTAGCGGGAGGGCCGGCTAGCTCCTACAATGAG.

As concerns this clone: The read comes to an end 3 residues before the CDR3 does, leaving the germline J gene to fill in the end. The chain links TRBV10-2 to TRBJ2-6, with 8 bases identical to TRBD1. CDR1 WSHSY and CDR2 SAAADI come from the germline V gene. The CDR3 runs to 15 residues. The sequenced part of the CDR3 DNA is TGCGCCAGCAGTGAGGCCGGGACAGGCCGAGAACTC. Residues: CASSEAGTGREL. The whole CDR3 sequence reads CASSEAGTGRELLTF.

On this clone itself: The missing CDR3 end, 3 residues past where the read stops, is filled in from the germline J gene. This sequence joins TRBV5-4 and TRBJ2-5; D is perhaps TRBD1 (6 bases). V lost 7 bases, J lost 5 bases, and 18 bases lay in between. This CDR3 has 14 amino acids. Germline CDR1 reads SGHNT; CDR2 reads YYREEE (reference sequence). This CDR3 reads CASGSQGRGETQYF. The CDR3 DNA, read in part, is TGTGCCAGCGGATCCCAGGGGCGTGGGGAGACC. The variable domain in full, completed from reference TRBV5-4 and TRBJ2-5, reads ETGVTQSPTHLIKTRGQQVTLRCSSQSGHNTVSWYQQALGQGPQFIFQYYREEENGRGNFPPRFSGLQFPNYSSELNVNALELDDSALYLCASGSQGRGETQYFGPGTRLLVL.

As for this clone: The read halts 3 residues ahead of the CDR3 end, with the missing end drawn from the germline J gene. The chain couples TRBV20-1 to TRBJ1-6, with TRBD1 matching 8 bases. The V segment lost 3 bases and the J segment 7 bases; nucleotides outside the gene matches: 5. Germline loops: CDR1 DFQATT, CDR2 SNEGSKA (reference sequence). The CDR3 loop spans 14 amino acids. The CDR3 sequence is CSARTGEPNSPLHF. CDR3 DNA (partial): TGCAGTGCTAGGACAGGGGAGCCGAATTCACCC.

Turning to this clone: The read finishes 3 residues shy of the CDR3 end, and the germline J gene is used to complete it. The chain recombines TRBV5-6 with TRBJ2-7; no definite D call. The germline V and J ends were trimmed by 4 bases and 2 bases, with 7 bases remaining between them. The CDR3 spans 12 residues. Germline CDR1 SGHDT, CDR2 YYEEEE. CDR3 DNA, as far as it was read: TGTGCCAGCAGCCTATCCCCCTACGAG. Translation: CASSLSPYE. The whole CDR3 region reads CASSLSPYEQYF.

Remarks on this clone: The observed sequence ends 3 residues before the CDR3 terminus, with the missing tail filled in from the germline J gene. This sequence joins TRBV19 and TRBJ2-3, with 8 nucleotides matching TRBD1. Per germline, CDR1 LNHDA and CDR2 SQIVND (reference sequence). The CDR3 has 15 amino acids. Incomplete CDR3 DNA: TGTGCCAGTAGCCCCCGCGGACAGGGTGATCAGCCG. Its protein product is CASSPRGQGDQP. The whole CDR3 protein reads CASSPRGQGDQPQYF. Drawing the rest from reference TRBV19 and TRBJ2-3, the complete variable domain is DGGITQSPKYLFRKEGQNVTLSCEQNLNHDAMYWYRQDPGQGLRLIYYSQIVNDFQKGDIAEGYSVSREKKESFPLTVTSAQKNPTAFYLCASSPRGQGDQPQYFGPGTRLTVL.

As regards this clone: The read ends 3 residues early relative to the CDR3; the germline J gene fills the gap. The rearrangement links TRBV6-1 to TRBJ1-5; TRBD1 agrees at 9 bases. The CDR3 extends over 14 amino acids. CDR1 is MNHNS and CDR2 is SASEGT in the germline V gene. Losses at the gene ends were 3 bases for V and 5 bases for J; bases not matched to a gene: 2. CDR3: CASSEDRGYQPQHF. CDR3 bases read: TGTGCCAGCAGTGAGGACAGGGGCTATCAGCCC.

CDR3 DNA, as far as it was read: TGCAGTGCTAGACCCCGACAGGGCCAACAAGAGACC. Protein: CSARPRQGQQET. The full CDR3 sequence reads CSARPRQGQQETQYF. The chain combines TRBV20-1 with TRBJ2-5; 7 nucleotides agree with TRBD1. Read sequence stops 3 residues before the CDR3 end, and the germline J gene provides the missing end. After removal of 2 bases from V and 2 bases from J, the junction contained 8 bases not matched to a gene. Germline V gives CDR1 DFQATT, CDR2 SNEGSKA (reference sequence). This CDR3 region has 15 residues.

Concerning this clone: The observed sequence ends 3 residues before the CDR3 terminus, with the missing tail filled in from the germline J gene. The chain recombines TRBV13 with TRBJ2-3, with 9 bases lining up with TRBD2. CDR3 size: 17 residues. Germline loops: CDR1 PRHDT, CDR2 FYEKMQ (reference sequence). The V segment lost 5 bases and the J segment 3 bases; nucleotides outside the gene matches: 12. Incomplete CDR3 DNA: TGTGCCAGCAGCGGCCGCGGGGCTAGCGGGGATACAGATACG. This sequence encodes CASSGRGASGDTDT. The complete CDR3 reads CASSGRGASGDTDTQYF.

About this clone itself: The read ends 3 residues early relative to the CDR3; the germline J gene fills the gap. V and J are TRBV2 and TRBJ1-5; 9 bases fit TRBD1. CDR1 is SNHLY, CDR2 FYNNEI, per germline. After removal of 4 bases from V and 5 bases from J, the junction contained 0 bases not matched to a gene. The CDR3 consists of 13 residues. The part of the CDR3 DNA that was read is TGTGCCAGCAGTGGGACAGGGGATCAGCCC. Its translation is CASSGTGDQP. The CDR3 in full is CASSGTGDQPQHF. The full variable domain, its missing parts supplied by reference TRBV2 and TRBJ1-5, is EPEVTQTPSHQVTQMGQEVILRCVPISNHLYFYWYRQILGQKVEFLVSFYNNEISEKSEIFDDQFSVERPDGSNFTLKIRSTKLEDSAMYFCASSGTGDQPQHFGDGTRLSIL.

In regard to this clone: The CDR3 end is not reached by the read, which stops 3 residues before it; the germline J gene fills it in. V usage is TRBV20-1 and J usage is TRBJ2-5; 7 bases align to TRBD2. The CDR3 runs to 15 residues. Germline V lookup: CDR1 DFQATT, CDR2 SNEGSKA (reference sequence). Trimming took 6 bases from V and 1 from J; bases not matched to a gene: 11. The CDR3 loop is CSAAQGGSSQETQYF. The CDR3 bases that were read are TGCAGTGCCGCTCAAGGCGGGAGCTCCCAAGAGACC.

Turning to this clone: The observed sequence ends 3 residues before the CDR3 terminus, with the missing tail filled in from the germline J gene. J is TRBJ2-5 and V is TRBV5-1, with D unresolved. The V end lost 0 bases, the J end lost 5 bases, and 8 bases lay between the germline ends. Germline V lookup: CDR1 SGHRS, CDR2 YFSETQ. The length of the CDR3 is 13 residues. CDR3 bases read: TGCGCCAGCAGCTTGGCCTCTCTCGAGACC. Translation gives CASSLASLET. The whole CDR3 protein reads CASSLASLETQYF.

In regard to this clone: The read terminates 3 residues ahead of where the CDR3 ends, so the germline J gene completes it. The V gene is TRBV5-8, the J gene TRBJ2-3; D uncertain. CDR1 and CDR2 (germline): SGHTS, YDEGEE. Trimming took 1 base from V and 0 from J, leaving 6 bases between them. This CDR3 spans 14 amino acids. The CDR3 sequence: CASSLIPSTDTQYF. The covered CDR3 bases are TGTGCCAGCAGCTTGATCCCTAGCACAGATACG.

In the case of this clone: The read ends 3 residues before the CDR3 terminus; that terminus is restored from the germline J gene. J is TRBJ1-2 and V is TRBV30, with D maybe TRBD1 (6 bases). V was trimmed by 0 bases and J by 6 bases, leaving 11 bases between them. CDR3 length: 13 amino acids. Germline CDR1 is GTSNPN and CDR2 is SVGIG (reference sequence). CDR3 DNA (partial): TGTGCCTGGAGTGTCCCAGGGGTGCATGGC. Encoded protein: CAWSVPGVHG. Given in full, the CDR3 is CAWSVPGVHGYTF.

With respect to this clone: The read ends 3 residues shy of where the CDR3 ends; the end is completed using the germline J gene. The chain is built from TRBV2 and TRBJ1-4, with D possibly matching TRBD1 (6 bases). V lost 6 bases, J lost 5 bases, and 13 bases lay in between. The CDR3 covers 14 residues. From germline, CDR1 is SNHLY and CDR2 FYNNEI. The CDR3 sequence is CASSGGASNEKLFF. CDR3 DNA (partial): TGTGCCAGCAGCGGGGGGGCGTCGAATGAAAAA.

Turning to this clone: The CDR3 end falls 3 residues outside the read, so it is completed with the germline J gene. This chain links TRBV12-5 with TRBJ2-2; 11 nucleotides line up with TRBD2. The germline CDR1 and CDR2 sequences are LGHNT and FRNRAP. The V gene end was trimmed by 3 bases and the J gene end by 0 bases; junction bases not matched to a gene: 15. There are 21 residues in the CDR3. This CDR3 reads CASGFIPDGVAGGPNTGELFF. CDR3 DNA (partial): TGTGCTAGTGGTTTTATACCGGATGGAGTAGCGGGAGGGCCGAACACCGGGGAG.